This T cell receptor beta chain was captured in a study of response to subunit inactivated influenza vaccine. One entry per CDR3 protein, called by TCRdb with MiXCR from the RT-PCR reads. This table holds 650,000 to 700,000 distinct CDR3 sequences, approximately 14% found once. This clonotype was found a few times. What it binds is not known. Study-level findings and limits: That few new T cells are recruited by each seasonal influenza vaccination was the authors' suggestion.

The length of the CDR3 is 13 residues. The ends were cut back, 1 base at V and 6 bases at J, with 10 bases in the middle. CDR1 is GTSNPN and CDR2 is SVGIG in the germline V gene (reference sequence). The rearrangement links TRBV30 to TRBJ1-5; the D gene is possibly TRBD1 (5 bases). The TCR sequence derives from a man aged 50-59 years who received an inactivated influenza vaccine. The sequences come from PBMCs from blood, collected roughly 12 days after vaccination. The CDR3 DNA reads as TGTGCCTGGAGTGGTCGGGGCATTCAGCCCCAGCATTTT. This translates into CAWSGRGIQPQHF.